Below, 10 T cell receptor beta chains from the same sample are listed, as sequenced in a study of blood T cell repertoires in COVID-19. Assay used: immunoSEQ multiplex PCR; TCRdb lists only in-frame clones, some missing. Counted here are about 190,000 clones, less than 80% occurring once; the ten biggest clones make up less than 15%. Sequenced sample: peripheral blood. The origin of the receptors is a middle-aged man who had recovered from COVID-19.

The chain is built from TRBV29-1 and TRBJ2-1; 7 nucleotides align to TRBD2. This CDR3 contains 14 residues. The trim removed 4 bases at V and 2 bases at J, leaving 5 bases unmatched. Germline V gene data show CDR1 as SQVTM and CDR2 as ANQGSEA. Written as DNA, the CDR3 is TGCAGCGTTGTCGGCGGGACTACCTACAATGAGCAGTTCTTC. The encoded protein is CSVVGGTTYNEQFF.

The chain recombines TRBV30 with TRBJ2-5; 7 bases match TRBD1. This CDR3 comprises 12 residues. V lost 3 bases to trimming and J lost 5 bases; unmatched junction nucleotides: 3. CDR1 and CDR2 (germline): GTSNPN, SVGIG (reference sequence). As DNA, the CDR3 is TGTGCCTGGAGCAGGGGGAGTGAGACCCAGTACTTC. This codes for CAWSRGSETQYF.

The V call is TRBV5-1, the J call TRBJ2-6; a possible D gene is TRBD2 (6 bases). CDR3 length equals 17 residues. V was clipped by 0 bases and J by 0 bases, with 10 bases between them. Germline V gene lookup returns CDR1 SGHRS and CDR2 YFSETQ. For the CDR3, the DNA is TGCGCCAGCAGCTTGGTGGGACTGAACTCTGGGGCCAACGTCCTGACTTTC. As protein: CASSLVGLNSGANVLTF. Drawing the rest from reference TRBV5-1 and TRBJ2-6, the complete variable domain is KAGVTQTPRYLIKTRGQQVTLSCSPISGHRSVSWYQQTPGQGLQFLFEYFSETQRNKGNFPGRFSGRQFSNSRSEMNVSTLELGDSALYLCASSLVGLNSGANVLTFGAGSRLTVL.

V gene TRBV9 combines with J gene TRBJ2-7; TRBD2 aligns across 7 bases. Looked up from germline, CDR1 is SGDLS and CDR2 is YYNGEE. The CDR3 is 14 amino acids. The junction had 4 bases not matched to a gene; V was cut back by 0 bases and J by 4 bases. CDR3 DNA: TGTGCCAGCAGCGTAGGGTTAGCGGGTTACGAGCAGTACTTC. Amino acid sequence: CASSVGLAGYEQYF.

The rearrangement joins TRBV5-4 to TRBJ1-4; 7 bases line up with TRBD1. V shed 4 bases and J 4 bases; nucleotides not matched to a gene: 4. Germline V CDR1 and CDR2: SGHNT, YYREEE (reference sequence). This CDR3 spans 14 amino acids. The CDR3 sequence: CASSAGGFNEKLFF. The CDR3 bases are TGTGCCAGCAGCGCAGGGGGTTTTAATGAAAAACTGTTTTTT.

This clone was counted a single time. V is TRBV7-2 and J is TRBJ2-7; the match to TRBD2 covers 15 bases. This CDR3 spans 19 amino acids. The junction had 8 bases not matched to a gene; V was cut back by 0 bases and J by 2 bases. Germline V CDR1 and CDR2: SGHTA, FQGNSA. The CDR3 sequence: CASSLAPAGLAGGAYEQYF. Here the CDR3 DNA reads TGTGCCAGCAGCTTAGCCCCGGCGGGACTAGCGGGAGGAGCCTACGAGCAGTACTTC.

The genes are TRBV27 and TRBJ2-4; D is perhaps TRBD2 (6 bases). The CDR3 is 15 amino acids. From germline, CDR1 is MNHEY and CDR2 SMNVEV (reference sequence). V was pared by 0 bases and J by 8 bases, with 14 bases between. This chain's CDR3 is CASSLSGLPRDIQYF. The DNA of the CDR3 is TGTGCCAGCAGTTTATCAGGACTACCCAGGGACATTCAGTACTTC.

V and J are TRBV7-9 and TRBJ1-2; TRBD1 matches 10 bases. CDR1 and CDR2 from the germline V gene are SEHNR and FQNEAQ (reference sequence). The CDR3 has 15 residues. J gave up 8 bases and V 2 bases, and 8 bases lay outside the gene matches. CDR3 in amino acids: CASSLPRQGAQGYTF. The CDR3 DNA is TGTGCCAGCAGCTTACCCCGACAGGGGGCGCAAGGCTACACCTTC.

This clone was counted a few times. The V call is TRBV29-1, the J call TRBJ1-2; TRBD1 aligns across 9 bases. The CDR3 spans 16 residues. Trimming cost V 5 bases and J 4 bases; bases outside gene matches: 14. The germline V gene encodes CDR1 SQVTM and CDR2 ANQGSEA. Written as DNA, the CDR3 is TGCAGCGTTCCGGTTGGGTATACAGGGGGCGGCTATGGCTACACCTTC. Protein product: CSVPVGYTGGGYGYTF.

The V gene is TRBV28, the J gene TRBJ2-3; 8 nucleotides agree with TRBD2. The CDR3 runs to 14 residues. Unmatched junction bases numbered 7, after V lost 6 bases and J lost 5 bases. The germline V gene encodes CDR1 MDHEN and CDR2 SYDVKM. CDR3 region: CASSGREGRDTQYF. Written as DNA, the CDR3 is TGTGCCAGCAGCGGACGGGAGGGCCGAGATACGCAGTATTTT. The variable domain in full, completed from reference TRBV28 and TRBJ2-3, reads DVKVTQSSRYLVKRTGEKVFLECVQDMDHENMFWYRQDPGLGLRLIYFSYDVKMKEKGDIPEGYSVSREKKERFSLILESASTNQTSMYLCASSGREGRDTQYFGPGTRLTVL.